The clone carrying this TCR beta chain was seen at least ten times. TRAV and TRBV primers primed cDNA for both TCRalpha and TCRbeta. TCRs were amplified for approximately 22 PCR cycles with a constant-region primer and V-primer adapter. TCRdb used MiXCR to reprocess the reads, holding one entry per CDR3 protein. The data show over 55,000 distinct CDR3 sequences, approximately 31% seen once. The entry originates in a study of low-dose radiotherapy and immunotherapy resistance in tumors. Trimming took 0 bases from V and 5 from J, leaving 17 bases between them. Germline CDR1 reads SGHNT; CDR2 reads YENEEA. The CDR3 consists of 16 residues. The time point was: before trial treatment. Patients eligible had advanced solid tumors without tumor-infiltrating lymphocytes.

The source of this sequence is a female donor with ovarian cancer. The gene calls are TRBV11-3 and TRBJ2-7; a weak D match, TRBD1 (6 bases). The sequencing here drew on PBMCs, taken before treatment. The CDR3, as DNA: TGTGCCAGCAGCTTAGATGCGGCCGGGACATCGCACGAGCAGTACTTC. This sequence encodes CASSLDAAGTSHEQYF.